This T cell receptor (beta chain) is drawn from a study of T cell responses to AZD1222 COVID-19 vaccine. The CDR3 spans 13 residues. V dropped 0 bases and J dropped 4 bases, with 8 bases sitting between them. Looked up from germline, CDR1 is GTSNPN and CDR2 is SVGIG (reference sequence). Measured with immunoSEQ multiplex PCR; TCRdb has only the in-frame clones, and not every one. The table includes around 150,000 clones, roughly 90% detected once. The receptor's source is an adult who received the AZD1222 COVID-19 vaccine. The sample here was peripheral blood, taken 28 days after the second AZD1222 dose. The genes are TRBV30 and TRBJ2-3; no firm D call. The CDR3: CAWSVLGPDTQYF. In nucleotides, the CDR3 is TGTGCCTGGAGTGTACTGGGCCCAGATACGCAGTATTTT. Supplemented by reference TRBV30 and TRBJ2-3, the full variable domain reads SQTIHQWPATLVQPVGSPLSLECTVEGTSNPNLYWYRQAAGRGLQLLFYSVGIGQISSEVPQNLSASRPQDRQFILSSKKLLLSDSGFYLCAWSVLGPDTQYFGPGTRLTVL.